This is a list of T cell receptor beta chains from one sample in a study of CD8+CD57+ T cells in acquired aplastic anemia. TCRdb itself ran the reads through MiXCR, one entry per CDR3 protein. The data show some 150,000 distinct CDR3 sequences, roughly 43% seen once. Sequencing was carried out using sorted CD4+, CD8+, or CD8+CD57+ T cells (not recorded which) from PBMCs. These receptors all stem from a human donor with aplastic anemia. Both conserved end residues are part of each CDR3. The D gene is left open where the match is weak. For some rows the clone size is stated as once, few or many, or as a class when expanded; others skip it.

V,J,D,size,CDR3,DNA
TRBV20-1,TRBJ2-1,TRBD2,many,CSAGLATDEQFF,TGCAGTGCGGGACTAGCTACGGATGAGCAGTTCTTC
TRBV9,TRBJ2-7,TRBD2,.,CASSPQGSGTPYEQYF,TGTGCCAGCAGCCCACAGGGTAGCGGGACCCCCTACGAGCAGTACTTC
TRBV12-3/TRBV12-4,TRBJ1-1,.,.,CASSAGPNTEAFF,TGTGCCAGCAGTGCGGGCCCGAACACTGAAGCTTTCTTT
TRBV2,TRBJ2-2,.,many,CASGGQNTGELFF,TGTGCCAGCGGGGGGCAGAACACCGGGGAGCTGTTTTTT
TRBV11-2,TRBJ2-7,TRBD1,few,CASSLGTGQGTYEQYF,TGTGCCAGCAGCTTAGGAACGGGACAGGGTACCTACGAGCAGTACTTC
TRBV20-1,TRBJ2-7,TRBD2,.,CSATTSATYEQYF,TGCAGTGCAACCACTAGCGCGACCTACGAGCAGTACTTC
TRBV29-1,TRBJ1-6,TRBD1,once,CNVSQGGGDSPLHF,TGCAACGTTTCCCAGGGGGGGGGGGATTCACCCCTCCACTTT
TRBV20-1,TRBJ2-5,TRBD2,many,CSARERWPAGETQYF,TGCAGTGCTAGAGAACGGTGGCCAGCGGGGGAGACCCAGTACTTC
TRBV10-3,TRBJ1-1,.,.,CAISERGENTEAFF,TGTGCCATCAGTGAGAGGGGCGAGAACACTGAAGCTTTCTTT
TRBV12-3/TRBV12-4,TRBJ2-7,.,many,CASTRGQGNYEQYF,TGTGCCAGCACTCGGGGGCAGGGGAATTACGAGCAGTACTTC
TRBV29-1,TRBJ2-7,.,.,CSLDARAYEQYF,TGCAGCTTGGATGCCAGGGCCTACGAGCAGTACTTC
TRBV27,TRBJ2-1,TRBD2,few,CAIWRRGGRNEQFF,TGTGCCATCTGGAGGCGGGGGGGCCGGAATGAGCAGTTCTTC
TRBV24-1,TRBJ2-7,TRBD2,few,CATSDPGTSDEQYF,TGTGCCACCAGTGACCCCGGGACTAGTGACGAGCAGTACTTC
TRBV9,TRBJ1-1,TRBD1,few,CASSALRGGLGTEAFF,TGTGCCAGCAGCGCACTCCGAGGGGGCCTGGGGACTGAAGCTTTCTTT
TRBV12-3/TRBV12-4,TRBJ1-1,TRBD1,many,CASSPQNRDRAEAFF,TGTGCCAGCAGCCCCCAAAACCGGGACAGGGCTGAAGCTTTCTTT
TRBV20-1,TRBJ2-7,.,.,CAGQRLYEQYF,TGCGCCGGGCAGCGCCTCTACGAGCAGTACTTC
TRBV2,TRBJ2-5,TRBD2,.,CASARTSGGAETQYF,TGTGCCAGCGCTAGGACTAGCGGGGGGGCAGAGACCCAGTACTTC
TRBV7-8,TRBJ2-5,.,many,CASSLLRKGETQYF,TGTGCCAGCAGCTTACTACGAAAAGGAGAGACCCAGTACTTC